Listed here are 26 T cell receptor beta chains from one sample, sequenced in a study of cytomegalovirus exposure and HLA in healthy donors. Use of 60 Vbeta and 13 Jbeta primers characterized the PCR. TCRdb's copy holds only in-frame clones and misses some; the assay was immunoSEQ multiplex PCR. The repertoire holds 200,000 to 250,000 clones, with around 89% as singletons. The sample comprised PBMCs. Source of these receptors: a woman between 18 and 30 years old in good health and CMV-seronegative.

This sequence joins TRBV7-9 and TRBJ2-3, with D possibly matching TRBD2 (6 bases). The germline gives CDR1 SEHNR, CDR2 FQNEAQ (reference sequence). The CDR3 is 16 amino acids. The V end lost 5 bases, the J end lost 4 bases, and 19 bases lay between the germline ends. Here the CDR3 DNA reads TGTGCCAGCAGCCAAGTGTATCCGGGAGAGGCAGATACGCAGTATTTT. Amino acids: CASSQVYPGEADTQYF.

This chain joins TRBV9 and TRBJ2-3; 7 positions agree with TRBD2. V shed 2 bases, J shed 6 bases, and the junction held 9 bases outside the gene matches. The germline V gene encodes CDR1 SGDLS and CDR2 YYNGEE. CDR3 size: 15 residues. The CDR3 region is CASSVTGTISDTQYF. In nucleotides, the CDR3 is TGTGCCAGCAGCGTGACCGGGACTATCTCTGATACGCAGTATTTT.

This chain links TRBV11-2 with TRBJ1-3; D is perhaps TRBD1 (6 bases). CDR3 size: 16 residues. The ends were cut back, 0 bases at V and 0 bases at J, with 9 bases in the middle. The germline V gene has CDR1 SGHAT and CDR2 FQNNGV. The CDR3 DNA reads TGTGCCAGCAGCTTAGACTGGGACATCTCTGGAAACACCATATATTTT. Its protein is CASSLDWDISGNTIYF. Complete variable domain (other parts from reference TRBV11-2 and TRBJ1-3): EAGVAQSPRYKIIEKRQSVAFWCNPISGHATLYWYQQILGQGPKLLIQFQNNGVVDDSQLPKDRFSAERLKGVDSTLKIQPAKLEDSAVYLCASSLDWDISGNTIYFGEGSWLTVV.

The V and J genes are TRBV5-6 and TRBJ2-7; D ambiguous. This CDR3 spans 14 amino acids. The V and J ends lost 1 base and 5 bases respectively, with 13 bases between them. Germline V lookup: CDR1 SGHDT, CDR2 YYEEEE. CDR3 nucleotide sequence: TGTGCCAGCAGCTTGTTACGTCTAAGCCACGAGCAGTACTTC. Encoded protein: CASSLLRLSHEQYF.

The rearrangement uses TRBV5-5 and TRBJ2-3; tentatively, D is TRBD2 (5 bases). Trimming removed 2 bases from V and 5 bases from J, with 9 bases in between. Germline V CDR1 and CDR2: SGHKS, YYEKEE (reference sequence). There are 13 residues in the CDR3. The CDR3 loop is CASSFDYQDTQYF. As DNA, the CDR3 is TGTGCCAGCAGCTTCGACTATCAAGATACGCAGTATTTT.

V usage is TRBV5-6 and J usage is TRBJ1-1; possible D gene TRBD1, 6 bases. This CDR3 is built from 14 residues. With 3 bases removed from V and 0 bases from J, the gap between germline ends came to 9 bases. Germline lookup yields CDR1 SGHDT and CDR2 YYEEEE. Here the CDR3 DNA reads TGTGCCAGCAGCTGGGGACACCTGAACACTGAAGCTTTCTTT. This codes for CASSWGHLNTEAFF.

The chain combines TRBV19 with TRBJ1-1, with TRBD1 matching 8 bases. Germline CDR1 LNHDA, CDR2 SQIVND (reference sequence). The ends lost 4 bases at V and 3 bases at J; junction bases unmatched: 10. This CDR3 has 16 amino acids. The CDR3 spells CASSKSWSQGDTEAFF. The CDR3 DNA reads as TGTGCCAGTAGTAAATCCTGGTCACAGGGGGACACTGAAGCTTTCTTT. The full variable domain, in which reference TRBV19 and TRBJ1-1 provide the parts outside the CDR3, is DGGITQSPKYLFRKEGQNVTLSCEQNLNHDAMYWYRQDPGQGLRLIYYSQIVNDFQKGDIAEGYSVSREKKESFPLTVTSAQKNPTAFYLCASSKSWSQGDTEAFFGQGTRLTVV.

This rearrangement joins TRBV5-1 to TRBJ2-7; TRBD2 is a possible D gene (6 bases). V was cut by 6 bases and J by 1 base, with 20 bases left in between. The V gene's germline CDR1 is SGHRS and CDR2 YFSETQ. The CDR3 contains 16 residues. The CDR3 sequence: CASTPNTGTGSYEQYF. CDR3 nucleotides: TGCGCCAGCACACCAAATACCGGGACTGGATCCTACGAGCAGTACTTC.

The chain recombines TRBV11-2 with TRBJ2-1; 12 bases are a match to TRBD2. Germline V gene sequence: CDR1 SGHAT, CDR2 FQNNGV. The V gene end was trimmed by 1 base and the J gene end by 9 bases; junction bases not matched to a gene: 7. The CDR3 extends over 16 amino acids. CDR3 bases: TGTGCCAGCAGCTTAGTGGTTGGACTAGCGGGAACTGAGCAGTTCTTC. This encodes CASSLVVGLAGTEQFF. Combining the CDR3 with reference TRBV11-2 and TRBJ2-1 gives the whole variable domain EAGVAQSPRYKIIEKRQSVAFWCNPISGHATLYWYQQILGQGPKLLIQFQNNGVVDDSQLPKDRFSAERLKGVDSTLKIQPAKLEDSAVYLCASSLVVGLAGTEQFFGPGTRLTVL.

The V and J genes are TRBV6-5 and TRBJ1-1; TRBD1 matches at 8 bases. There are 16 residues in the CDR3. CDR1 is MNHEY and CDR2 is SVGAGI in the germline V gene. The J segment lost 0 bases and the V segment lost 4 bases, leaving 7 bases of the junction unmatched. The CDR3 coding sequence is TGTGCCAGCAGTTTCCTCGGACAGGGAGTGAACACTGAAGCTTTCTTT. This encodes CASSFLGQGVNTEAFF.

J is TRBJ2-5 and V is TRBV11-2; 12 positions match TRBD1. The J call may be incorrect, as the DNA end agrees better with TRBJ2-7. Germline CDR1 reads SGHAT; CDR2 reads FQNNGV. CDR3 length: 16 residues. The CDR3 sequence: CASSLQMGQGAYEQYF. The CDR3 DNA follows: TGTGCCAGCAGCTTGCAAATGGGACAGGGGGCTTACGAGCAGTACTTC.

The rearrangement joins TRBV9 to TRBJ1-2; 10 nucleotides match TRBD1. From germline, CDR1 is SGDLS and CDR2 YYNGEE. The CDR3 covers 20 residues. Trimming at V came to 4 bases and at J to 0 bases, leaving 18 bases not matched to a gene. CDR3 amino acids: CASSPPSVGQGYSSNYGYTF. The CDR3 nucleotides read TGTGCCAGCAGCCCCCCGAGTGTGGGACAGGGGTATAGTTCTAACTATGGCTACACCTTC.

A note on this clone: One junction end does not reproduce the germline sequence, and a read error may be involved. V usage is TRBV6-1 and J usage is TRBJ1-2; D might be TRBD1 (6 bases). The germline CDR1 and CDR2 sequences are MNHNS and SASEGT. This CDR3 is 13 amino acids long. CDR3 sequence reads: CASREDRSRGYTF. The CDR3 DNA follows: TGTGCCAGCAGAGAAGACAGGAGTCGGGGCTACACCTTC.

The J gene is TRBJ2-6, the V gene TRBV5-1; TRBD1 matches 9 bases. CDR1 is SGHRS and CDR2 is YFSETQ in the germline V gene. This CDR3 has 18 residues. Trimming removed 3 bases from V and 0 bases from J; junction bases left unmatched: 7. The CDR3 is CASSSTTGGRSGANVLTF. The CDR3 DNA follows: TGCGCCAGCAGCTCGACAACAGGGGGCCGCTCTGGGGCCAACGTCCTGACTTTC. The whole variable domain, filled in from reference TRBV5-1 and TRBJ2-6, reads KAGVTQTPRYLIKTRGQQVTLSCSPISGHRSVSWYQQTPGQGLQFLFEYFSETQRNKGNFPGRFSGRQFSNSRSEMNVSTLELGDSALYLCASSSTTGGRSGANVLTFGAGSRLTVL.

This chain joins TRBV20-1 and TRBJ2-1; D is unclear. Looked up from germline, CDR1 is DFQATT and CDR2 is SNEGSKA (reference sequence). The CDR3 runs to 11 residues. DNA of the CDR3: TGCAGGTTGTCTGACAACAATGAGCAGTTCTTC. Amino acids: CRLSDNNEQFF.

V gene TRBV7-9 combines with J gene TRBJ2-7; 11 bases line up with TRBD1. The CDR3 contains 16 residues. V lost 4 bases and J lost 4; bases outside the gene matches: 9. Per the germline V gene, CDR1 is SEHNR and CDR2 is FQNEAQ (reference sequence). In DNA, the CDR3 is TGTGCCAGCAGCTCAAGCCGGGGACAGGGGGGGTACGAGCAGTACTTC. This codes for CASSSSRGQGGYEQYF.

J is TRBJ1-1 and V is TRBV6-1; perhaps TRBD1 as D (5 bases). This CDR3 comprises 16 residues. The V end lost 2 bases, the J end lost 3 bases, and 16 bases lay between the germline ends. Germline CDR1 is MNHNS and CDR2 is SASEGT. CDR3 DNA sequence: TGTGCCAGCAGTGAAAGCTTCTGGGGCTCGTACACTGAAGCTTTCTTT. Translation: CASSESFWGSYTEAFF.

The chain has TRBV30 and TRBJ2-5; TRBD2 agrees at 8 bases. Germline CDR1 and CDR2: GTSNPN and SVGIG (reference sequence). V lost 0 bases to trimming and J lost 5 bases; unmatched junction nucleotides: 14. The CDR3 length is 17 residues. CDR3 loop: CAWSVGLAAGVKETQYF. DNA of the CDR3: TGTGCCTGGAGTGTAGGGTTGGCAGCGGGAGTAAAGGAGACCCAGTACTTC. The whole variable domain, remainder taken from reference TRBV30 and TRBJ2-5, is SQTIHQWPATLVQPVGSPLSLECTVEGTSNPNLYWYRQAAGRGLQLLFYSVGIGQISSEVPQNLSASRPQDRQFILSSKKLLLSDSGFYLCAWSVGLAAGVKETQYFGPGTRLLVL.

The chain employs TRBV2 and TRBJ2-7; a weak D match, TRBD1 (5 bases). Germline values: CDR1 SNHLY, CDR2 FYNNEI. The length of the CDR3 is 13 residues. V dropped 7 bases and J dropped 6 bases, with 16 bases sitting between them. The CDR3 DNA follows: TGTGCCAGCACTGGGGCGGTCCTGCTCGAGCAGTACTTC. This encodes CASTGAVLLEQYF.

The rearrangement uses TRBV6-6 and TRBJ2-7; TRBD2 matches at 10 bases. CDR1 is MNHNY and CDR2 is SVGAGI in the germline V gene (reference sequence). CDR3 length: 14 amino acids. J lost 3 bases, V lost 4 bases, and 3 bases had no gene match. The chain's CDR3 is CASSSSGSLYEQYF. CDR3 bases: TGTGCCAGCAGTTCTAGCGGGAGCCTCTACGAGCAGTACTTC.

This rearrangement joins TRBV6-1 to TRBJ2-5; TRBD1 might be the D (6 bases). Trimming took off 3 bases at V and 1 base at J, with 15 bases between the two ends. The CDR3 totals 16 residues. Germline values: CDR1 MNHNS, CDR2 SASEGT. The chain's CDR3 is CASSEQGTGLQETQYF. DNA of the CDR3: TGTGCCAGCAGTGAGCAGGGAACAGGGCTCCAAGAGACCCAGTACTTC.

The chain employs TRBV7-8 and TRBJ2-1, with TRBD2 matching 8 bases. This CDR3 has 16 amino acids. Losses at the gene ends were 4 bases for V and 6 bases for J; bases not matched to a gene: 11. Germline V gene lookup returns CDR1 SGHVS and CDR2 FQNEAQ. The CDR3 DNA follows: TGTGCCAGCAGCTCCCGGGGGGCGGGAGGTCGCAATGAGCAGTTCTTC. Protein: CASSSRGAGGRNEQFF.

The chain links TRBV11-2 to TRBJ2-3, with 10 bases aligning to TRBD2. Germline assignment: CDR1 SGHAT and CDR2 FQNNGV. V lost 2 bases, J lost 2 bases, and 1 base stayed unmatched. The CDR3 runs to 15 residues. Written as DNA, the CDR3 is TGTGCCAGCAGCTTACTAGCGGGGGACACAGATACGCAGTATTTT. Residues: CASSLLAGDTDTQYF.

The rearrangement links TRBV5-1 to TRBJ2-7, with D unclear. This CDR3 has 14 amino acids. V dropped 0 bases and J dropped 0 bases, with 7 bases sitting between them. Germline V lookup: CDR1 SGHRS, CDR2 YFSETQ. The CDR3 protein is CASSLAVYSYEQYF. CDR3 DNA: TGCGCCAGCAGCTTGGCGGTATACTCCTACGAGCAGTACTTC.

The gene calls are TRBV5-5 and TRBJ1-1; no clear D. The CDR3 runs to 13 residues. With 0 bases removed from V and 3 bases from J, the gap between germline ends came to 6 bases. Germline loops: CDR1 SGHKS, CDR2 YYEKEE (reference sequence). The CDR3 bases are TGTGCCAGCAGCTTGGTCCTCGACACTGAAGCTTTCTTT. Translated, it gives CASSLVLDTEAFF.

The chain has TRBV2 and TRBJ2-1; TRBD2 agrees at 8 bases. J was trimmed by 3 bases and V by 8 bases; bases with no gene match: 6. The CDR3 has 14 residues. The germline CDR1 and CDR2 sequences are SNHLY and FYNNEI. The CDR3 DNA reads as TGTGCCAGCCTGGGACTAGGGGGCTACAATGAGCAGTTCTTC. As protein: CASLGLGGYNEQFF.